Following are 15 T cell receptor beta chains from one sample sequenced in a study of beta chain features in type 1 diabetes. Whole-study findings and limits: Among all four CD4+ subsets, Type 1 diabetes patients had TCRB CDR3s that were moderately but significantly shorter.

Since all of the isolated RNA was reverse transcribed, expressed TCRB transcripts were what got sequenced. Clones were sequenced by immunoSEQ multiplex PCR, and TCRdb holds only the in-frame ones, with some missing. The sample has approximately 30,000 clones, less than 75% seen once; the top ten hold around 2.4%. These TCRs are of unknown antigen specificity. Sequencing was performed on Tregs from blood. All receptors come from a woman between 25 and 40 years old with type 1 diabetes.

This chain links TRBV19 with TRBJ2-1; a possible D gene is TRBD2 (5 bases). The CDR3 runs to 14 residues. From germline, CDR1 is LNHDA and CDR2 SQIVND (reference sequence). With 5 bases removed from V and 8 bases from J, the gap between germline ends came to 16 bases. This chain's CDR3 is CASSATSRVDEQFF. In DNA form, the CDR3 reads TGTGCCAGTAGTGCAACTAGTAGAGTGGATGAGCAGTTCTTC. Drawing the rest from reference TRBV19 and TRBJ2-1, the complete variable domain is DGGITQSPKYLFRKEGQNVTLSCEQNLNHDAMYWYRQDPGQGLRLIYYSQIVNDFQKGDIAEGYSVSREKKESFPLTVTSAQKNPTAFYLCASSATSRVDEQFFGPGTRLTVL.

This clone was counted between two and nine times. The genes are TRBV7-3 and TRBJ2-2; TRBD1 matches at 11 bases. Germline CDR1 SGHTA, CDR2 FQGTGA. The CDR3 sequence is 14 residues long. V shed 7 bases, J shed 6 bases, and the junction held 4 bases outside the gene matches. The CDR3 protein is CASTGTGGPGELFF. DNA for the CDR3: TGTGCCAGCACCGGGACAGGGGGGCCCGGGGAGCTGTTTTTT.

The chain combines TRBV6-5 with TRBJ2-7; no clear D gene. Germline V gene data show CDR1 as MNHEY and CDR2 as SVGAGI. The V and J ends lost 5 bases and 0 bases respectively, with 14 bases between them. CDR3 size: 15 residues. The CDR3 sequence is CASSPPGLSSYEQYF. Written as DNA, the CDR3 is TGTGCCAGCAGTCCCCCCGGTCTTAGCTCCTACGAGCAGTACTTC.

This clone was observed a few times. The chain joins TRBV5-1 to TRBJ1-1; the D gene is possibly TRBD1 (5 bases). The length of the CDR3 is 16 residues. In germline, CDR1 is SGHRS, CDR2 YFSETQ. The germline V and J ends were trimmed by 4 bases and 10 bases, with 26 bases remaining between them. The CDR3 nucleotides are TGCGCCAGCAGCCTAGTCCCCGGGCTCAGCCTAGGGGTAGCTTTCTTT. This sequence encodes CASSLVPGLSLGVAFF.

This rearrangement joins TRBV5-6 to TRBJ2-7; 8 nucleotides align to TRBD1. CDR1 SGHDT and CDR2 YYEEEE come from the germline V gene. There are 16 residues in the CDR3. Unmatched junction bases numbered 10, after V lost 5 bases and J lost 0 bases. The CDR3 DNA sequence: TGTGCCAGCAGATACCAGCCGGGACAGGCCTCCTACGAGCAGTACTTC. Encoded protein: CASRYQPGQASYEQYF. Based on the CDR3 plus reference TRBV5-6 and TRBJ2-7, the full variable domain is DAGVTQSPTHLIKTRGQQVTLRCSPKSGHDTVSWYQQALGQGPQFIFQYYEEEERQRGNFPDRFSGHQFPNYSSELNVNALLLGDSALYLCASRYQPGQASYEQYFGPGTRLTVT.

V and J are TRBV14 and TRBJ2-7; 10 nucleotides align to TRBD2. CDR3 size: 16 residues. J lost 7 bases, V lost 4 bases, and 13 bases had no gene match. Germline V gene data show CDR1 as SGHDN and CDR2 as FVKESK. CDR3 nucleotides: TGTGCCAGCAGCCGAATTGGGACTAGCGAGAGGGGTGAGCAGTACTTC. It codes for CASSRIGTSERGEQYF.

The gene calls are TRBV27 and TRBJ2-7, with 12 bases lining up with TRBD2. V lost 1 base to trimming and J lost 2 bases; unmatched junction nucleotides: 18. This CDR3 comprises 21 residues. CDR1 is MNHEY and CDR2 is SMNVEV in the germline V gene (reference sequence). This CDR3 reads CASSLFFAPGTSGRTPYEQYF. The CDR3 bases are TGTGCCAGCAGTTTATTCTTCGCACCCGGGACTAGCGGGCGTACACCCTACGAGCAGTACTTC.

This sequence joins TRBV11-1 and TRBJ2-7, with 8 bases matching TRBD1. The CDR3 has 15 residues. Trimming cost V 5 bases and J 3 bases; bases outside gene matches: 9. Germline values: CDR1 SGHAT, CDR2 FQDESV (reference sequence). CDR3 nucleotides: TGTGCCAGCAGCCCATGGGGACAGGAGAGCTACGAGCAGTACTTC. Translating it yields CASSPWGQESYEQYF.

This rearrangement joins TRBV7-9 to TRBJ2-7, with 11 bases aligning to TRBD2. V gave up 3 bases and J gave up 0 bases; unmatched junction bases: 1. The CDR3 spans 15 residues. Per the germline V gene, CDR1 is SEHNR and CDR2 is FQNEAQ (reference sequence). The chain's CDR3 is CASSFGTSGSYEQYF. CDR3 DNA: TGTGCCAGCAGCTTCGGGACTAGCGGCTCCTACGAGCAGTACTTC.

As for this clone: The junction departs from the called germline gene at one end, perhaps through a read error. CDR3 in DNA: TGCGCCAGCACCTTAGAAGTAAACACCGAAGCTTTCTTT. Translated, it gives CASTLEVNTEAFF. The chain carries TRBV5-1 and TRBJ1-1; D unresolved. Germline V gene data show CDR1 as SGHRS and CDR2 as YFSETQ. The CDR3 has 13 residues.

The chain couples TRBV10-3 to TRBJ1-2, with D perhaps matching TRBD1 (5 bases). V lost 8 bases, J lost 8 bases, and 15 bases lay in between. The germline V gene encodes CDR1 ENHRY and CDR2 SYGVKD. The CDR3 has 12 residues. The CDR3 DNA reads TGTGCCATCCGGGGGGGGGAATCGGGCTACACCTTC. Encoded protein: CAIRGGESGYTF.

The chain combines TRBV18 with TRBJ1-2; the D gene is possibly TRBD1 (6 bases). V was shortened by 5 bases and J by 7 bases, with 14 bases between the two germline ends. CDR1 and CDR2 from the germline V gene are KGHSH and LQKENI. CDR3 length: 13 amino acids. Here the CDR3 reads CASSSHPGAGYTF. DNA of the CDR3: TGTGCCAGCTCATCGCACCCAGGGGCTGGCTACACCTTC.

The chain uses TRBV10-3 and TRBJ1-5; maybe TRBD1 (5 bases). There are 13 residues in the CDR3. Germline-derived CDR1 and CDR2 are ENHRY and SYGVKD. V gave up 6 bases and J gave up 5 bases, with 11 bases separating them. CDR3 sequence (DNA): TGTGCCATCAGACCGGACATGGATCAGCCCCAGCATTTT. Its protein product is CAIRPDMDQPQHF.

The rearrangement joins TRBV6-1 to TRBJ2-7; TRBD1 is a possible D gene (7 bases). The ends were cut back, 4 bases at V and 5 bases at J, with 18 bases in the middle. CDR1 and CDR2 (germline): MNHNS, SASEGT. CDR3 length: 15 amino acids. CDR3 in DNA: TGTGCCAGCAGTGCCAATTACAGGGGAGGACACGAGCAGTACTTC. Amino acid sequence: CASSANYRGGHEQYF.

The V gene is TRBV7-9, the J gene TRBJ2-3, with TRBD2 matching over 10 bases. CDR1 and CDR2 (germline): SEHNR, FQNEAQ (reference sequence). V dropped 5 bases and J dropped 5; count of bases not matched to a gene: 7. The CDR3 sequence is 15 residues long. The CDR3 loop is CASSELLAGIDTQYF. The CDR3 DNA follows: TGTGCCAGCAGCGAACTACTAGCGGGAATAGATACGCAGTATTTT.